The next 21 T cell receptor beta chains were all read from a single sample in a study of T cell responses to AZD1222 COVID-19 vaccine. This table comes from immunoSEQ multiplex PCR, and its TCRdb copy is limited to in-frame clones, with some not included. The table records about 150,000 clones, 90% of them present only once. The sample here was peripheral blood, taken 28 days after the second AZD1222 dose. The source of these receptors is an adult who received the AZD1222 COVID-19 vaccine.

The chain joins TRBV5-6 to TRBJ1-1; D uncertain. Deletions cut 4 bases from V and 1 base from J, with 14 bases between. Germline loops: CDR1 SGHDT, CDR2 YYEEEE. The CDR3 has 15 residues. This CDR3 is CASSLTQDSNTEAFF. CDR3 DNA: TGTGCCAGCAGCCTCACCCAGGATTCGAACACTGAAGCTTTCTTT.

Here the CDR3 reads CASSLVEGRGMWNTEAFF. The CDR3 DNA follows: TGTGCCAGCAGCTTGGTGGAGGGGCGGGGCATGTGGAACACTGAAGCTTTCTTT. This sequence joins TRBV5-6 and TRBJ1-1, with D tentatively TRBD1 (5 bases). The V gene lost 0 bases and the J gene lost 1 base, with 19 bases spanning the gap. Germline-derived CDR1 and CDR2 are SGHDT and YYEEEE. This CDR3 region has 18 residues.

V is TRBV19 and J is TRBJ1-1, with D unclear. Germline loops: CDR1 LNHDA, CDR2 SQIVND (reference sequence). V was clipped by 6 bases and J by 4 bases, with 21 bases between them. The CDR3 has 16 residues. DNA of the CDR3: TGTGCCAGTAGCATCTCGAGTCGGAGGCTCGCCACTGAAGCTTTCTTT. Translation gives CASSISSRRLATEAFF.

The rearrangement joins TRBV19 to TRBJ2-5, with 8 bases fitting TRBD2. V was clipped by 10 bases and J by 1 base; unmatched bases: 5. This CDR3 has 13 amino acids. Per germline, CDR1 LNHDA and CDR2 SQIVND (reference sequence). CDR3 bases: TGTGCCATCGGAGCGGGAGCCCAAGAGACCCAGTACTTC. It is translated as CAIGAGAQETQYF.

This sequence joins TRBV7-9 and TRBJ1-2, with a weak D call TRBD1 (6 bases). Germline V gene lookup returns CDR1 SEHNR and CDR2 FQNEAQ (reference sequence). This CDR3 spans 10 amino acids. The ends were cut back, 8 bases at V and 8 bases at J, with 9 bases in the middle. CDR3 loop: CASSGDGYTF. DNA for the CDR3: TGTGCCAGCTCAGGGGACGGCTACACCTTC.

This rearrangement joins TRBV28 to TRBJ1-2; D perhaps matches TRBD1 (5 bases). The CDR3 sequence is 15 residues long. V was pared by 5 bases and J by 4 bases, with 17 bases between. Germline-derived CDR1 and CDR2 are MDHEN and SYDVKM. The CDR3: CASSRPGSSLYGYTF. CDR3 coding DNA: TGTGCCAGCAGTAGGCCAGGGAGTTCCCTCTATGGCTACACCTTC.

The chain joins TRBV7-8 to TRBJ1-1; 7 bases are a match to TRBD1. From germline, CDR1 is SGHVS and CDR2 FQNEAQ. There are 15 residues in the CDR3. V gave up 4 bases and J gave up 6 bases; unmatched junction bases: 11. For the CDR3, the DNA is TGTGCCAGCAGCTACCAGGGGGGGGCTTCGGCTGAAGCTTTCTTT. It translates to CASSYQGGASAEAFF.

V usage is TRBV5-1 and J usage is TRBJ1-1; tentative D call: TRBD1 (6 bases). The CDR3 is 14 residues long. Trimming shortened V by 3 bases and J by 1 base, and 10 bases separated the two germline ends. Per germline, CDR1 SGHRS and CDR2 YFSETQ. The CDR3 sequence is CASSYQGQNTEAFF. The CDR3 DNA follows: TGCGCCAGCAGCTACCAGGGACAGAACACTGAAGCTTTCTTT.

As to this clone: Other DNA sequences in the sample encode the same CDR3. The chain employs TRBV20-1 and TRBJ1-5; a weak D match, TRBD1 (5 bases). V shed 3 bases and J shed 0 bases, with 12 bases lying between them. This CDR3 is built from 15 residues. The germline V gene encodes CDR1 DFQATT and CDR2 SNEGSKA (reference sequence). CDR3 sequence reads: CSASRGQSSNQPQHF. For the CDR3, the DNA is TGCAGTGCTAGTCGGGGCCAGTCTAGCAATCAGCCCCAGCATTTT.

This rearrangement joins TRBV27 to TRBJ1-2; D ambiguous. The CDR3 is made up of 14 amino acids. Germline V gives CDR1 MNHEY, CDR2 SMNVEV (reference sequence). V lost 7 bases and J 5 bases, leaving 17 bases between the germline ends. CDR3 protein: CASKEVGGEYGYTF. The DNA of the CDR3 is TGTGCCAGCAAAGAAGTAGGCGGGGAGTATGGCTACACCTTC.

The chain recombines TRBV30 with TRBJ2-5; 10 bases are a match to TRBD2. The germline CDR1 and CDR2 sequences are GTSNPN and SVGIG (reference sequence). The CDR3 is 16 amino acids. The V segment lost 1 base and the J segment 5 bases; nucleotides outside the gene matches: 10. CDR3 nucleotide sequence: TGTGCCTGGAGTGGGGCCCTAGCGGGAGTTCGCGAGACCCAGTACTTC. It is translated as CAWSGALAGVRETQYF. Looking up the rest from reference TRBV30 and TRBJ2-5 gives the full variable domain: SQTIHQWPATLVQPVGSPLSLECTVEGTSNPNLYWYRQAAGRGLQLLFYSVGIGQISSEVPQNLSASRPQDRQFILSSKKLLLSDSGFYLCAWSGALAGVRETQYFGPGTRLLVL.

The V gene is TRBV6-5, the J gene TRBJ2-3; 9 bases align to TRBD1. V was clipped by 2 bases and J by 5 bases; unmatched bases: 8. This CDR3 spans 16 amino acids. In germline, CDR1 is MNHEY, CDR2 SVGAGI. CDR3 DNA sequence: TGTGCCAGCAGTTACGCCGGACAGGGGAGGGAAGATACGCAGTATTTT. Its translation is CASSYAGQGREDTQYF.

This chain connects TRBV28 to TRBJ1-1; no clear D gene. This CDR3 is 12 amino acids long. The ends were cut back, 5 bases at V and 1 base at J, with 5 bases in the middle. The germline CDR1 and CDR2 sequences are MDHEN and SYDVKM. The DNA for the CDR3 is TGTGCCAGCAGTCAACCGAACACTGAAGCTTTCTTT. As protein: CASSQPNTEAFF.

The chain carries TRBV7-9 and TRBJ1-4; 8 bases are a match to TRBD1. The CDR3 has 17 residues. V gave up 5 bases and J gave up 6 bases; unmatched junction bases: 14. Germline loops: CDR1 SEHNR, CDR2 FQNEAQ (reference sequence). For the CDR3, the DNA is TGTGCCAGCAGCATCCAGAGGGGGACAGGAGGCGATGAAAAACTGTTTTTT. Translating it yields CASSIQRGTGGDEKLFF.

This chain joins TRBV6-6 and TRBJ1-1, with D possibly matching TRBD1 (6 bases). The CDR3 sequence is 19 residues long. CDR1 and CDR2 from the germline V gene are MNHNY and SVGAGI (reference sequence). V lost 6 bases and J lost 0, with 26 bases in between. The CDR3 protein is CASSLLSVGTTVMNTEAFF. As DNA, the CDR3 is TGTGCCAGCAGCTTACTTTCCGTTGGGACAACTGTCATGAACACTGAAGCTTTCTTT.

This chain connects TRBV30 to TRBJ1-5; D call uncertain. The germline gives CDR1 GTSNPN, CDR2 SVGIG (reference sequence). The CDR3 extends over 14 amino acids. V lost 0 bases to trimming and J lost 0 bases, with 6 bases between them. In nucleotides, the CDR3 is TGTGCCTGGAGTGTGGGCAGTAGCAATCAGCCCCAGCATTTT. This encodes CAWSVGSSNQPQHF.

The rearrangement joins TRBV5-1 to TRBJ2-1; weak D call: TRBD2 (6 bases). This CDR3 comprises 14 residues. Trimming took off 3 bases at V and 4 bases at J, with 11 bases between the two ends. CDR1 and CDR2 (germline): SGHRS, YFSETQ. The CDR3 sequence is CASSSRAGYNEQFF. DNA for the CDR3: TGCGCCAGCAGCTCAAGGGCGGGATACAATGAGCAGTTCTTC.

The chain carries TRBV30 and TRBJ2-7; D is possibly TRBD1 (7 bases). CDR1 and CDR2 from the germline V gene are GTSNPN and SVGIG (reference sequence). The CDR3 is 13 residues long. Trimming shortened V by 4 bases and J by 2 bases, and 12 bases separated the two germline ends. As DNA, the CDR3 is TGTGCCTGGAATCAGGGGGGCCCCTACGAGCAGTACTTC. Residues: CAWNQGGPYEQYF. The entire variable domain, with the rest obtained from reference TRBV30 and TRBJ2-7, is as follows: SQTIHQWPATLVQPVGSPLSLECTVEGTSNPNLYWYRQAAGRGLQLLFYSVGIGQISSEVPQNLSASRPQDRQFILSSKKLLLSDSGFYLCAWNQGGPYEQYFGPGTRLTVT.

The table lists this clone with a few counts. The chain uses TRBV3-1 (or the pseudogene TRBV3-2) and TRBJ1-1; D is uncertain. V dropped 6 bases and J dropped 5 bases, with 13 bases sitting between them. CDR1 is LGHDT, CDR2 YNNKEL, per germline (reference sequence). The CDR3 contains 13 residues. The chain's CDR3 is CASRNPGETEAFF. For the CDR3, the DNA is TGTGCCAGCAGGAACCCTGGGGAGACTGAAGCTTTCTTT.

This chain uses TRBV3-1 (or the pseudogene TRBV3-2) with TRBJ2-3; the D gene is possibly TRBD2 (6 bases). The CDR3 is 17 residues long. Germline-derived CDR1 and CDR2 are LGHDT and YNNKEL (reference sequence). Trimming removed 2 bases from V and 0 bases from J, with 15 bases in between. DNA for the CDR3: TGTGCCAGCAGCCAATTTCGGGAGTCCTCTAGCACAGATACGCAGTATTTT. Protein sequence: CASSQFRESSSTDTQYF.

The CDR3 sequence: CSVEDQPSSRGRVAGVYGYTF. DNA of the CDR3: TGCAGCGTTGAGGATCAACCTAGTAGTAGAGGGAGGGTCGCGGGCGTCTATGGCTACACCTTC. The V call is TRBV29-1, the J call TRBJ1-2; D ambiguous. The V end lost 3 bases, the J end lost 4 bases, and 36 bases lay between the germline ends. Germline V CDR1 and CDR2: SQVTM, ANQGSEA. The CDR3 loop spans 21 amino acids.